Sequencing of this T cell receptor (beta chain) was carried out in a study of PD-1 blockade in classical Hodgkin lymphoma (TCRdb year 2020). In the study overall: Nivolumab dosing was 3 mg/kg intravenously every 2 weeks, continuing until either disease progression or unacceptable toxicity. A peripheral blood immune signature of response to PD-1 blockade in classical Hodgkin lymphoma was defined using TCR beta sequencing and CyTOF. General findings and caveats noted by the study authors: Baseline diversity similar to that of newly diagnosed patients was observed in trial patients achieving complete response, whereas significantly lower diversity was observed in partial responders and progressors. By C4D1, a significant rise was seen in CD4+ TCR diversity but not in CD8+ TCR diversity (p=0.0027 vs p=0.16), and the rise was most apparent among complete responders (p=0.02). Lower diversity was seen in patients whose nivolumab began less than 1 year after ASCT, and these patients were left out of later analyses so that immune reconstitution would not confound the results. Only a single clinical trial cohort was studied, and what caused the repertoire differences, possibly disease activity or prior therapy, remained undefined. Baseline TCR diversity was reported as lower in newly diagnosed patients than in healthy donors, and lower still in relapsed/refractory patients.

A single count supports this clone. What antigen it recognizes has not been identified. Per-base quality was not reported, and no clone a single base away is much larger than it. The Qiagen DNeasy kit was used to extract genomic DNA from unsorted PBMCs and from the negatively selected CD4+ and CD8+ fractions. Amplification of TCR beta CDR3 regions was done by immunoSEQ multiplex PCR with primers that anneal to V and J segments. A synthetic immune receptor repertoire was used to minimize amplification bias, and remaining bias was computationally removed after sequencing. For the original study's pipeline: Repertoire diversity was quantified as the Shannon entropy index using custom Python scripts. Unsorted, CD4+ and CD8+ repertoires were analyzed separately, except in combined analyses where CD4+ and CD8+ sequences were merged in silico. Clonal expansion was defined as at least a 2-fold frequency increase after treatment relative to C1D1, with a pseudocount of 0.5 for undetected baseline clones. Clones with 0 or 1 copy at C1D1 were classified as singleton clones, and clones with 2 or more copies were classified as non-singleton clones. Clones expanded in unsorted samples were assigned a CD4+, CD8+ or unknown annotation through matching of protein sequences in sorted samples from the same patient. Diversity changes from C1D1 to C4D1 were tested in paired samples using Wilcoxon tests. As stored in TCRdb, this immuneACCESS dataset retains in-frame rearrangements with V and J assigned. A fraction of the clones does not appear; measured against another copy, unresolved V genes explain less than half of the discrepancy, and the remainder lacks a known reason. V, J and clone size reflect that table, while D and trimming were determined from the DNA. This sample comprises roughly 50,000 clones, roughly 80% of them detected only once. Together, the top ten hold less than 20% of the sample.

Trimmed from V: 2 bases; trimmed from J: 4 bases; junction bases lacking a gene match: 7. Reading from cysteine to phenylalanine, the CDR3 counts 15 amino acids. The retained sequence is limited to the CDR3, 45 bases, with the frame set at the first base. The CDR1 and CDR2 encoded by the germline V gene (reference sequence) are SEHNR and FQNEAQ. This specimen's time point label, interpreted: cycle 1 day 1 (C1D1), immediately before nivolumab initiation. All trial patients had relapsed after autologous stem cell transplantation, with cohorts A, B and C differing in prior brentuximab vedotin exposure. A total of around 59 patients with relapsed/refractory classical Hodgkin lymphoma made up the trial cohort, and each patient's best overall response was complete response, partial response or progressive disease. In the multi-cohort phase II CheckMate 205 trial, trial patients received single-agent nivolumab. Best overall response was determined by an independent review committee according to the 2007 International Working Group response criteria. Trial PBMCs were collected just before the start of nivolumab (C1D1) and during therapy at cycle 2 day 1 and cycle 4 day 1. Peripheral blood was collected in 8 mL Vacutainer Cell Preparation Tubes, from which PBMCs were isolated by centrifugation and then cryopreserved.

Sequencing was performed on peripheral blood mononuclear cells (PBMCs), taken at baseline. The chain is made from TRBV7-9 and TRBJ2-5; 7 central bases correspond to TRBD1. The receptor comes from a human donor with classical Hodgkin lymphoma. The CDR3 reads as follows: CASSLKRGPRETQYF. The nucleotide sequence is given as TGTGCCAGCAGCTTAAAAAGGGGGCCTCGAGAGACCCAGTACTTC.